This is a list of T cell receptor beta chains from one sample in a study of Ad26.COV2.S vaccination and SARS-CoV-2 variants. Produced via immunoSEQ multiplex PCR; TCRdb's table is partial and in-frame only. The data contain around 300,000 clones, 86% of them singletons. Source: peripheral blood, taken in a trial of Ad26.COV2.S vaccine versus placebo. The origin of the receptors is a person aged 18-60 years who received the Ad26.COV2.S COVID-19 vaccine or a placebo. Both conserved end residues are part of each CDR3. Fields, in order: CDR3 protein, CDR3 DNA, CDR3 length, V gene, clone size, D gene, J gene. D genes are given only for firm matches. Part of the rows lack a size; the others show once, few, many or a class for expanded clones.

CDR3aa: CAIGSAAAGELFF; CDR3nt: TGTGCCATCGGGTCAGCGGCGGCCGGGGAGCTGTTTTTT; len: 13; v_gene: TRBV10-3; abundance: .; d_gene: .; j_gene: TRBJ2-2
CDR3aa: CASSPHFGQGNEQYF; CDR3nt: TGTGCCAGCAGCCCCCACTTCGGACAGGGAAACGAGCAGTACTTC; len: 15; v_gene: TRBV6-2/TRBV6-3; abundance: .; d_gene: TRBD1; j_gene: TRBJ2-7
CDR3aa: CASSPLAGVGDTQYF; CDR3nt: TGTGCCAGCAGCCCGTTAGCGGGAGTCGGGGATACGCAGTATTTT; len: 15; v_gene: TRBV3-1/TRBV3-2; abundance: .; d_gene: TRBD2; j_gene: TRBJ2-3
CDR3aa: CASTGTLEPQHF; CDR3nt: TGTGCCAGCACAGGGACTTTAGAGCCCCAGCATTTT; len: 12; v_gene: TRBV28; abundance: .; d_gene: .; j_gene: TRBJ1-5
CDR3aa: CTSSVDRNTEAFF; CDR3nt: TGCACCAGCAGCGTAGACAGGAACACTGAAGCTTTCTTT; len: 13; v_gene: TRBV1; abundance: .; d_gene: .; j_gene: TRBJ1-1
CDR3aa: CASSSGPGTEAFF; CDR3nt: TGTGCCAGCAGCTCCGGGCCGGGGACTGAAGCTTTCTTT; len: 13; v_gene: TRBV7-7; abundance: .; d_gene: .; j_gene: TRBJ1-1
CDR3aa: CASSTMGYEQYF; CDR3nt: TGTGCCAGCAGCACCATGGGGTACGAGCAGTACTTC; len: 12; v_gene: TRBV27; abundance: .; d_gene: .; j_gene: TRBJ2-7
CDR3aa: CASSHGQQGRGYTEAFF; CDR3nt: TGTGCCAGCAGCCATGGGCAGCAGGGGAGGGGGTACACTGAAGCTTTCTTT; len: 17; v_gene: TRBV28; abundance: once; d_gene: .; j_gene: TRBJ1-1
CDR3aa: CASSFWTYGYTF; CDR3nt: TGTGCCAGCAGCTTTTGGACTTATGGCTACACCTTC; len: 12; v_gene: TRBV7-8; abundance: once; d_gene: .; j_gene: TRBJ1-2
CDR3aa: CASVGGQVDTQYF; CDR3nt: TGCGCCAGCGTGGGGGGTCAGGTGGATACGCAGTATTTT; len: 13; v_gene: TRBV10-2; abundance: .; d_gene: .; j_gene: TRBJ2-3
CDR3aa: CASSLVQTRETQYF; CDR3nt: TGTGCCAGCAGCTTAGTACAGACTCGAGAGACCCAGTACTTC; len: 14; v_gene: TRBV7-2; abundance: .; d_gene: .; j_gene: TRBJ2-5